Below are 5 T cell receptor beta chains sequenced from a single sample in a study of T cells in Graves' hyperthyroidism and ophthalmopathy. The source material, RNA transcripts, was used to amplify TCR beta CDR3 regions. The primer set for the first-round RT-PCR of the TCR CDR3 was HTBI. TCRdb ran MiXCR on the multiplex PCR reads and lists one entry per CDR3 protein. The sample has approximately 620,000 distinct CDR3 sequences; roughly 14% are singletons. Sequencing was performed on blood. These receptors were taken from a woman aged 25-40 years with Graves' hyperthyroidism that later progressed to Graves' ophthalmopathy.

This chain uses TRBV10-3 with TRBJ2-3, with D perhaps assigned TRBD1 or TRBD2 (6 bases each). The V gene's germline CDR1 is ENHRY and CDR2 SYGVKD. V lost 0 bases and J 2 bases, leaving 12 bases between the germline ends. This CDR3 contains 16 residues. Here the CDR3 reads CAISESGAGYTDTQYF. The CDR3, as DNA: TGTGCCATCAGTGAGTCGGGGGCGGGGTACACAGATACGCAGTATTTT.

This clonotype was picked up one time. A much larger clone is a single base away; this may be a read error. The chain links TRBV6-2 or TRBV6-3 to TRBJ2-3; perhaps TRBD2 as D (5 bases). Deletions cut 11 bases from V and 2 bases from J, with 14 bases between. This CDR3 region has 13 residues. Germline-derived CDR1 and CDR2 are MNHEY and SVGEGT. CDR3 sequence: CALQWEFTDTQYF. For the CDR3, the DNA is TGTGCCTTACAATGGGAGTTCACAGATACGCAGTATTTT.

Regarding this clonotype: Possible read error: a much larger clone is one base away. The CDR3 ends on some other residue instead of the conserved phenylalanine or tryptophan, so this is likely a read error. The J gene is TRBJ1-5, the V gene TRBV27; possibly TRBD1 for D (5 bases). Germline V CDR1 and CDR2: MNHEY, SMNVEV (reference sequence). This CDR3 comprises 15 residues. V was cut by 3 bases and J by 0 bases, with 9 bases left in between. The CDR3 DNA is TGTGCCAGCAGTTTGCAAGGGGCTAGCAATCAGCCCCAGCATCTT. Encoded protein: CASSLQGASNQPQHL.

This clonotype was detected only a few times. A read error may produce the germline difference seen at one junction end. This sequence joins TRBV12-3 or TRBV12-4 and TRBJ1-4; possible D gene TRBD1, 5 bases. This CDR3 has 15 amino acids. The chain's CDR3 is CTSSLYGGESEKLFF. CDR3 DNA sequence: TGTACCAGCAGTTTATATGGGGGAGAAAGCGAAAAACTGTTTTTT.

This clonotype occurred many times. This chain links TRBV2 with TRBJ1-5, with 7 bases identical to TRBD1. The CDR3 spans 12 residues. CDR1 and CDR2 (germline): SNHLY, FYNNEI. V trimming: 7 bases; J trimming: 6 bases; junction bases outside the gene matches: 3. CDR3 sequence: CASTGGAQPQHF. Written as DNA, the CDR3 is TGTGCCAGCACAGGGGGAGCTCAGCCCCAGCATTTT.